This is a list of T cell receptor beta chains from one sample in a study of metastatic and nonmetastatic thyroid tumors. TCRdb redid the clone calls on the PCR reads using MiXCR. The sample has 9,000 to 9,500 clones, roughly a third seen once. Sequencing was performed on adjacent normal tissue. The receptor source for this set is a female donor with papillary thyroid cancer or a benign thyroid nodule (not recorded which). Some clones in this sample may be carry-over from other donors' samples. Both conserved end residues are part of each CDR3. A D gene is named only where the DNA matches it firmly. Clone size is given for some rows only: seen once, a few or many times, or a class if the clone is expanded.

v_call	clone_size	j_call	d_call	cdr3_nt	cdr3_aa
TRBV10-3	medium-sized	TRBJ1-1	.	TGTGCCATCAGATCCCCTGCAGAGAACACTGAAGCTTTCTTT	CAIRSPAENTEAFF
TRBV11-3	few	TRBJ2-1	.	TGTGCCAGCAGCCAACAGGAGCAGGCCTACAATGAGCAGTTCTTC	CASSQQEQAYNEQFF
TRBV9	few	TRBJ2-2	TRBD1	TGTGCCAGCAGCGTAGTCCAGGGGGCCGGCGGGGAGCTGTTTTTT	CASSVVQGAGGELFF
TRBV2	.	TRBJ2-7	TRBD1	TGTGCCAGCACTTCAGGGACAGGTAACTACGAGAAGTACTTC	CASTSGTGNYEKYF
TRBV9	few	TRBJ1-2	.	TGTGCCAGCAGCGCGGCAGGGGTCGTCAACACCTTC	CASSAAGVVNTF
TRBV5-4	.	TRBJ1-1	.	TGTGCCAGCAGCTATGCCCTACCTGGAACCATGAACACTGAAGCTTTCTTT	CASSYALPGTMNTEAFF
TRBV9	.	TRBJ2-3	.	TGTGCCAGCTCTTCATCGGGAGTCTTAGATACGCAGTATTTT	CASSSSGVLDTQYF
TRBV5-5	.	TRBJ2-7	.	TGTGCCAGCAGCTTGGGTGGGCGCGCCTACGAGCAGTACTTC	CASSLGGRAYEQYF
TRBV9	medium-sized	TRBJ1-6	.	TGTGCCAGCAGCGTACAGCAGGGCGCTTCACCCCTCCACTTT	CASSVQQGASPLHF
TRBV5-6	many	TRBJ1-1	TRBD1	TGTGCCAGCAGCTCGGAAGGGACAGGGAACCTGAACACTGAAGCTTTCTTT	CASSSEGTGNLNTEAFF
TRBV20-1	few	TRBJ2-7	TRBD2	TGCAGTGCTAGAGAGGTCGGCGGGGGGGCCTACGAGCAGTACTTC	CSAREVGGGAYEQYF
TRBV6-5	.	TRBJ2-1	TRBD1	TGTGCCAGCAGTTATAAACAGGGGAATGAGCAGTTCTTC	CASSYKQGNEQFF
TRBV20-1	.	TRBJ2-7	TRBD2	TGCAGTGCTAGATCCGAGCGGGGCTTAACCTACGAGCAGTACTTC	CSARSERGLTYEQYF
TRBV20-1	few	TRBJ1-4	TRBD1	TGCAGTGCTAGAGATCTTTTAACAGGGGATGAAAAACTGTTTTTT	CSARDLLTGDEKLFF
TRBV19	.	TRBJ2-3	.	TGTGCCAGTAGTAGGGCCCTTCGCAGGGTTGAGGGGACAGATACGCAGTATTTT	CASSRALRRVEGTDTQYF
TRBV7-3	.	TRBJ1-2	.	TGTGCCAGCAGCATGACAGGTCCCAACTATGGCTACACCTTC	CASSMTGPNYGYTF
TRBV11-2	.	TRBJ2-3	.	TGTGCCAGCAGCGAGTTGGGGGGGGGCGATACGCAGTATTTT	CASSELGGGDTQYF
TRBV19	few	TRBJ2-2	.	TGTGCCAGTAGTATTTCCCATAACACCGGGGAGCTGTTTTTT	CASSISHNTGELFF
TRBV6-4	few	TRBJ2-6	.	TGTGCCAGCAGTGAAGGCTCTGGGGCCAACGTCCTGACTTTC	CASSEGSGANVLTF
TRBV15	few	TRBJ2-5	.	TGTGCCACAAGCAGAGAGCAAGGACAGCTGCAAGAGACCCAGTACTTC	CATSREQGQLQETQYF
TRBV5-1	once	TRBJ2-3	.	TGCGCCAGCAGCTTCGGACTATCCCTAGGCACAGATACGCAGTATTTT	CASSFGLSLGTDTQYF
TRBV24-1	few	TRBJ2-3	.	TGTGCCACCAGCCAGAGGGTCCTCACAGATACGCAGTATTTT	CATSQRVLTDTQYF
TRBV6-1	few	TRBJ1-4	.	TGTCACGACGGTACATACAGGGTCGGCGAAAAACTGTTTTTT	CHDGTYRVGEKLFF
TRBV9	.	TRBJ2-2	.	TGTGCCAGCAGCTGGAGGGACAGAAACACCGGGGAGCTGTTTTTT	CASSWRDRNTGELFF
TRBV11-2	.	TRBJ2-1	TRBD2	TGTGCCAGCAGCGGGTGGACTAGCTCGAATGGTGAGCAGTTCTTC	CASSGWTSSNGEQFF
TRBV30	.	TRBJ1-1	.	TGTGCCGGATGGATAAGCCCAGGGACGCCAAACACTGAAGCTTTCTTT	CAGWISPGTPNTEAFF
TRBV20-1	many	TRBJ2-1	TRBD2	TGCAGTGCTCCCCTAGCGGGACTCTATGAGCAGTTCTTC	CSAPLAGLYEQFF
TRBV5-1	.	TRBJ2-7	TRBD2	TGCGCCAGCAGCTTGGGACTAGCCCTATACGAGCAGTACTTC	CASSLGLALYEQYF
TRBV30	.	TRBJ1-6	.	TGTGCCTGGAGTCCCCCGGACCGGAGTTCACCCCTCCACTTT	CAWSPPDRSSPLHF
TRBV20-1	.	TRBJ2-7	TRBD2	TGCAGTGCTAGAGATCCTAGCGGGAGCTTCGAGCAGTACTTC	CSARDPSGSFEQYF
TRBV12-3/TRBV12-4	.	TRBJ2-5	.	TGTGCCAGCAGTCTGGGACAACTTCTGGAGGGTGAGACCCAGTACTTC	CASSLGQLLEGETQYF
TRBV5-6	once	TRBJ2-3	.	TGTGCCACCGGAGAGATAGCTGGAGTAGAGACAGATACGCAGTATTTT	CATGEIAGVETDTQYF
TRBV3-1	few	TRBJ1-4	.	TGTGCCAGCAGCCAAGACCCTGGAGAAAAACTGTTTTTT	CASSQDPGEKLFF
TRBV12-3/TRBV12-4	.	TRBJ2-7	.	TGTGCCAGCAGTCCCGGCTCTCCAAGGGGCGAGCAGTACTTC	CASSPGSPRGEQYF
TRBV6-1	few	TRBJ2-7	.	TGTGCCAGCAGTGAAGGAGCCGGGTCAACGAGATACGAGCAGTACTTC	CASSEGAGSTRYEQYF
TRBV19	few	TRBJ1-5	.	TGTGCCAGTAGTATGGGACCGAGCAATCAGCCCCAGCATTTT	CASSMGPSNQPQHF
TRBV19	medium-sized	TRBJ2-1	TRBD2	TGTGCCAGTAGTGCTAGCGGGAATCACAATGAGCAGTTCTTC	CASSASGNHNEQFF
TRBV9	many	TRBJ1-2	.	TGTGCCAGTTCTCCTGAAATCTATGGCTACACCTTC	CASSPEIYGYTF
TRBV27	few	TRBJ2-7	.	TGTGCCAGCAGTGTACAGGGTAGCGAGCAGTACTTC	CASSVQGSEQYF